Below are 10 T cell receptor beta chains sequenced from a single sample in a study of PD-1 and CTLA-4 blockade in melanoma. TCRdb keeps only in-frame clones here, not all; method: immunoSEQ multiplex PCR. The table records tens of thousands of clones, 88% of them present only once. The sample here was CD8+ T cells from peripheral blood, taken from a patient given anti-PD-1 treatment. The receptors here all came from a human donor with melanoma.

J is TRBJ2-1 and V is TRBV7-9; 11 bases align to TRBD2. Germline V gene data show CDR1 as SEHNR and CDR2 as FQNEAQ (reference sequence). Trimming at V came to 4 bases and at J to 4 bases, leaving 6 bases not matched to a gene. This CDR3 region has 16 residues. The CDR3 is CASSYRTSGPYNEQFF. The CDR3 nucleotides are TGTGCCAGCAGCTACCGGACTAGCGGGCCGTACAATGAGCAGTTCTTC.

The chain joins TRBV6-5 to TRBJ1-1, with D maybe TRBD1 (6 bases). The CDR3 has 13 residues. CDR1 is MNHEY, CDR2 SVGAGI, per germline. The V and J ends lost 6 bases and 0 bases respectively, with 8 bases between them. The CDR3 region is CASRTGMNTEAFF. The DNA for the CDR3 is TGTGCCAGCAGGACAGGCATGAACACTGAAGCTTTCTTT.

The rearrangement uses TRBV7-9 and TRBJ2-5; D unclear. CDR1 SEHNR and CDR2 FQNEAQ come from the germline V gene (reference sequence). With 5 bases removed from V and 3 bases from J, the gap between germline ends came to 10 bases. CDR3 length equals 13 residues. The CDR3 spells CASSPPREETQYF. The CDR3, as DNA: TGTGCCAGCAGCCCCCCCCGGGAAGAGACCCAGTACTTC.

The CDR3 region is CASSSSLDEQYF. In nucleotides, the CDR3 is TGTGCCAGCAGCTCCTCCTTAGACGAGCAGTACTTC. This chain joins TRBV13 and TRBJ2-7; no clear D gene. Germline CDR1 reads PRHDT; CDR2 reads FYEKMQ (reference sequence). The CDR3 is 12 residues long. Trimming shortened V by 4 bases and J by 5 bases, and 9 bases separated the two germline ends.

The chain carries TRBV19 and TRBJ1-4; D is unresolved. Germline CDR1 LNHDA, CDR2 SQIVND (reference sequence). The CDR3 consists of 13 residues. Trimming took off 5 bases at V and 7 bases at J, with 11 bases between the two ends. CDR3 in DNA: TGTGCCAGTAGTTATGGACTAACTGAAAAACTGTTTTTT. Its translation is CASSYGLTEKLFF. The full variable domain, in which reference TRBV19 and TRBJ1-4 provide the parts outside the CDR3, is DGGITQSPKYLFRKEGQNVTLSCEQNLNHDAMYWYRQDPGQGLRLIYYSQIVNDFQKGDIAEGYSVSREKKESFPLTVTSAQKNPTAFYLCASSYGLTEKLFFGSGTQLSVL.

The chain uses TRBV19 and TRBJ2-7; 12 positions match TRBD1. The germline gives CDR1 LNHDA, CDR2 SQIVND (reference sequence). The CDR3 extends over 14 amino acids. The ends lost 6 bases at V and 7 bases at J; junction bases unmatched: 7. The chain's CDR3 is CASSSGTGGEEQYF. For the CDR3, the DNA is TGTGCCAGTAGCAGCGGGACAGGGGGCGAAGAGCAGTACTTC.

The chain couples TRBV29-1 to TRBJ2-7; a possible D gene is TRBD1 (5 bases). V lost 6 bases and J lost 0, with 12 bases in between. This CDR3 has 13 amino acids. Germline-derived CDR1 and CDR2 are SQVTM and ANQGSEA. CDR3 region: CSVRDSSSYEQYF. Written as DNA, the CDR3 is TGCAGCGTGCGAGACAGCAGCTCCTACGAGCAGTACTTC.

This clone was observed a few times. The chain employs TRBV5-1 and TRBJ1-2; D may be TRBD1 (5 bases). This CDR3 is 13 amino acids long. Trimming took off 3 bases at V and 6 bases at J, with 12 bases between the two ends. In germline, CDR1 is SGHRS, CDR2 YFSETQ. In DNA form, the CDR3 reads TGCGCCAGCAGCTGGGCTTCGGGGGATGGCTACACCTTC. Translated: CASSWASGDGYTF.

The chain recombines TRBV28 with TRBJ2-3; TRBD2 agrees at 11 bases. The V and J ends lost 5 bases and 6 bases, in that order; junction bases with no gene match: 7. This CDR3 has 15 amino acids. From germline, CDR1 is MDHEN and CDR2 SYDVKM. The CDR3 nucleotides are TGTGCCAGCAGTCTCGGGACTAGCGGTGTGGATACGCAGTATTTT. It translates to CASSLGTSGVDTQYF.

There are a few counts of this clone. V is TRBV4-1 and J is TRBJ2-7; D gene ambiguous. Trimming cost V 4 bases and J 5 bases, with 12 bases left between them. This CDR3 is 13 amino acids long. Germline CDR1 reads MGHRA; CDR2 reads YSYEKL. This chain's CDR3 is CASSPTDPNEQYF. CDR3 DNA sequence: TGCGCCAGCAGCCCGACGGACCCGAACGAGCAGTACTTC.